A selection of T cell receptor beta chains follows, all from one sample in a study of Ad26.COV2.S vaccination and SARS-CoV-2 variants. The protocol was immunoSEQ multiplex PCR, while the TCRdb copy is restricted to in-frame clones and leaves out a portion. The sample carries around 450,000 clones, roughly nine tenths recorded once. The specimen was peripheral blood, collected in a trial of Ad26.COV2.S vaccine versus placebo. Every receptor here comes from a person between 18 and 60 years old who received the Ad26.COV2.S COVID-19 vaccine or a placebo. Both conserved end residues are part of each CDR3.

TRBV12-5	CASGLLSGSYNSPLHF
TRBV7-2	CASSPGTASYNEQFF
TRBV19	CASSMRTRQAGELFF
TRBV6-2/TRBV6-3	CASSSANTYRNTGELFF
TRBV7-2	CASSFSGDTEAFF
TRBV15	CATSRAQSLRGTQYF
TRBV19	CASSEGARAEAFF
TRBV5-1	CASSLGAREKAEAFF
TRBV9	CASSPGTIYQPQHF
TRBV5-1	CASSPGQGAPSGNTIYF
TRBV10-3	CAASLYRGAYEQYF
TRBV6-5	CASSWGETQYF
TRBV7-8	CASRLAGDSDTQYF
TRBV27	CASTQGGWGTEAFF
TRBV2	CASSSRGLNSPLHF
TRBV15	CATSRDNRVNPRGAFF
TRBV7-8	CASSLGGRVYEQYF
TRBV5-4	CASSFSQGTTGELFF
TRBV7-2	CASSSYVRTGRLFF
TRBV6-1	CASSAATGSYYGYTF
TRBV20-1	CSASPTSGRVRSYNEQFF
TRBV4-1	CASSQDAVRTLAGVKETQYF
TRBV7-9	CASSLATDTQYF